Shown below are 20 T cell receptor beta chains from a single sample sequenced in a study of breast tumors, draining lymph nodes, adjacent tissues. TCRdb called the multiplex PCR reads again in MiXCR, with one record for every CDR3 protein. The repertoire holds more than 250,000 distinct CDR3 sequences, with roughly 31% as singletons. Breast cancer patients provided tissue from their axillary draining lymph nodes. Material for sequencing was axillary lymph node tissue. The receptors come from a female donor with breast cancer. Some clones in this sample may be carry-over from other donors' samples.

This clonotype was found a few times. The CDR3 DNA reads TGTGCCAGCAGCTTCGATAGCGGGAGTGGGTACTTC. It encodes CASSFDSGSGYF. The chain uses TRBV7-9 and TRBJ2-4; TRBD2 agrees at 9 bases. Germline lookup yields CDR1 SEHNR and CDR2 FQNEAQ (reference sequence). With V trimmed by 3 bases and J by 15 bases, 6 bases remained unmatched. This CDR3 is built from 12 residues.

CDR3 bases: TGTGCCAGCAGCTTAGTAACCGGGAAGCGGTGGAAAGAGACCCAGTACTTC. This codes for CASSLVTGKRWKETQYF. V and J are TRBV7-6 and TRBJ2-5; D might be TRBD2 (5 bases). Germline assignment: CDR1 SGHVS and CDR2 FNYEAQ. The CDR3 runs to 17 residues. The ends were cut back, 1 base at V and 3 bases at J, with 18 bases in the middle. Based on the CDR3 plus reference TRBV7-6 and TRBJ2-5, the full variable domain is GAGVSQSPRYKVTKRGQDVALRCDPISGHVSLYWYRQALGQGPEFLTYFNYEAQQDKSGLPNDRFSAERPEGSISTLTIQRTEQRDSAMYRCASSLVTGKRWKETQYFGPGTRLLVL.

The rearrangement joins TRBV30 to TRBJ2-7; possible D gene TRBD2, 6 bases. Trimming stripped 1 base from V and 5 bases from J, with 9 bases between. The V gene's germline CDR1 is GTSNPN and CDR2 SVGIG (reference sequence). The CDR3 spans 12 residues. The CDR3 sequence is CAWSGPSDEQYF. DNA for the CDR3: TGTGCCTGGAGTGGGCCTAGCGACGAGCAGTACTTC.

Comment on this clonotype: A junction end diverges from the germline sequence, so it may reflect a read error. This chain joins TRBV12-3 or TRBV12-4 and TRBJ2-7; 7 nucleotides agree with TRBD2. The CDR3 has 15 residues. In DNA, the CDR3 is TGTGCCAGCAGTTTATCTGCTAGCGGCTCCCACGAGCAGTACTTC. This sequence encodes CASSLSASGSHEQYF.

There are many counts of this clonotype. The J gene is TRBJ1-2, the V gene TRBV10-3; D not certain. V was clipped by 6 bases and J by 0 bases, with 14 bases between them. CDR3 size: 15 residues. Germline V gene lookup returns CDR1 ENHRY and CDR2 SYGVKD. Written as DNA, the CDR3 is TGTGCCATCAGATCCGGGCAGAACACTAACTATGGCTACACCTTC. Its protein product is CAIRSGQNTNYGYTF.

CDR3 coding DNA: TGCGCCAGCGGGAGTTATAATCGTAACACTGAAGCTTTCTTT. Its protein product is CASGSYNRNTEAFF. The chain carries TRBV10-2 and TRBJ1-1; no clear D gene. The CDR3 loop spans 14 amino acids. Trimming took off 8 bases at V and 2 bases at J, with 15 bases between the two ends. Looked up from germline, CDR1 is WSHSY and CDR2 is SAAADI.

The CDR3 DNA is TGTGCCTGGTCGGAAAGGGAAACCCTCACAGATACGCAGTATTTT. Protein: CAWSERETLTDTQYF. The rearrangement joins TRBV30 to TRBJ2-3; no definite D call. The germline V gene has CDR1 GTSNPN and CDR2 SVGIG (reference sequence). Between the trimmed V and J ends, which lost 5 bases and 2 bases, there was a span of 17 bases. CDR3 length: 15 residues.

The chain couples TRBV12-3 or TRBV12-4 to TRBJ2-6; unclear D gene. This CDR3 comprises 14 residues. Between the trimmed V and J ends, which lost 7 bases and 3 bases, there was a span of 10 bases. In DNA form, the CDR3 reads TGTGCCAGCACCGACGAATTTGGGGCCAACGTCCTGACTTTC. Its protein is CASTDEFGANVLTF.

This clonotype was detected ten times or more. This chain joins TRBV24-1 and TRBJ1-5; 9 bases line up with TRBD1. The CDR3 is 14 amino acids. Germline assignment: CDR1 KGHDR and CDR2 SFDVKD. Losses at the gene ends were 5 bases for V and 10 bases for J; bases not matched to a gene: 8. In DNA form, the CDR3 reads TGTGCCACCAGTGGGCCGGGACAGGGTATCCCCCAGCATTTT. As protein: CATSGPGQGIPQHF.

In regard to this clonotype: A read error may be the cause here, since a much bigger clone is one base away. The gene calls are TRBV20-1 and TRBJ1-2; D remains unclear. CDR1 is DFQATT, CDR2 SNEGSKA, per germline (reference sequence). This CDR3 region has 13 residues. The CDR3 loop is CGVEEGIGYGYTF. The CDR3 DNA reads as TGCGGTGTCGAGGAGGGAATTGGCTATGGCTACACCTTC.

This clonotype was counted at least ten times. The V call is TRBV20-1, the J call TRBJ2-1; 9 nucleotides line up with TRBD2. After removal of 1 base from V and 3 bases from J, the junction contained 4 bases not matched to a gene. Germline V gene lookup returns CDR1 DFQATT and CDR2 SNEGSKA (reference sequence). The CDR3 contains 15 residues. The chain's CDR3 is CSARVPSGNYNEQFF. The CDR3, as DNA: TGCAGTGCTAGAGTTCCTAGCGGGAACTACAATGAGCAGTTCTTC.

This clonotype was recorded at least ten times. CDR3 region: CSARLLGENQPQHF. The CDR3 region has the DNA TGCAGTGCTAGATTGTTGGGGGAAAATCAGCCCCAGCATTTT. The chain uses TRBV20-1 and TRBJ1-5; TRBD1 is a possible D gene (5 bases). The CDR3 has 14 residues. CDR1 and CDR2 from the germline V gene are DFQATT and SNEGSKA (reference sequence). The germline V and J ends were trimmed by 2 bases and 4 bases, with 12 bases remaining between them.

This clonotype has ten or more counts. V is TRBV30 and J is TRBJ2-3, with a weak D call TRBD1 (6 bases). The CDR3 is made up of 14 amino acids. Trimming left V 3 bases short and J 4 bases short, with 14 bases between. Germline V gives CDR1 GTSNPN, CDR2 SVGIG (reference sequence). Written as DNA, the CDR3 is TGTGCCTGGAGACCTCGCGACAGGCCAGATACGCAGTATTTT. It encodes CAWRPRDRPDTQYF.

The chain carries TRBV5-1 and TRBJ1-1; D is ambiguous. Germline CDR1 and CDR2: SGHRS and YFSETQ. V lost 2 bases, J lost 4 bases, and 12 bases lay in between. This CDR3 comprises 14 residues. The CDR3: CASSFSGLGTEAFF. CDR3 nucleotides: TGCGCCAGCAGCTTTAGTGGGTTGGGCACTGAAGCTTTCTTT. Full variable domain (rest looked up from reference TRBV5-1 and TRBJ1-1): KAGVTQTPRYLIKTRGQQVTLSCSPISGHRSVSWYQQTPGQGLQFLFEYFSETQRNKGNFPGRFSGRQFSNSRSEMNVSTLELGDSALYLCASSFSGLGTEAFFGQGTRLTVV.

This clonotype was found many times. The chain couples TRBV25-1 to TRBJ1-3, with TRBD1 matching 8 bases. Germline CDR1 MGHDK, CDR2 SYGVNS. V trimming: 4 bases; J trimming: 0 bases; junction bases outside the gene matches: 5. The CDR3 is 16 amino acids. The CDR3 sequence: CASSGQGADSGNTIYF. The CDR3 DNA follows: TGTGCCAGCAGTGGGCAGGGGGCCGACTCTGGAAACACCATATATTTT.

Details on this clonotype: This could be a read error, since a much larger clone is one nucleotide away. The chain links TRBV19 to TRBJ2-1; 11 bases agree with TRBD1. Germline-derived CDR1 and CDR2 are LNHDA and SQIVND (reference sequence). J lost 5 bases, V lost 5 bases, and 5 bases had no gene match. The CDR3 covers 15 residues. Here the CDR3 reads CASSVWDRGDNEQFF. CDR3 nucleotide sequence: TGTGCCAGTAGTGTATGGGACAGGGGGGACAATGAGCAGTTCTTC.

The chain recombines TRBV2 with TRBJ1-6, with D perhaps matching TRBD1 (6 bases). The CDR3 is 15 amino acids. Germline-derived CDR1 and CDR2 are SNHLY and FYNNEI. Deletions cut 3 bases from V and 9 bases from J, with 15 bases between. The CDR3 bases are TGTGCCAGCAGTGAGATAAGGGGGAGGGCTTCACCCCTCCACTTT. Residues: CASSEIRGRASPLHF.

This clonotype was seen repeatedly, ten times or more. The rearrangement uses TRBV7-3 and TRBJ2-1; TRBD2 might be the D (5 bases). The length of the CDR3 is 16 residues. CDR1 is SGHTA, CDR2 FQGTGA, per germline. V lost 5 bases and J 3 bases, leaving 17 bases between the germline ends. The CDR3 is CASSLDRASYYNEQFF. The CDR3 DNA sequence: TGTGCCAGCAGCCTTGATCGAGCTAGCTACTACAATGAGCAGTTCTTC.

The sample holds many counts of this clonotype. The chain couples TRBV2 to TRBJ2-5; a possible D gene is TRBD2 (6 bases). CDR1 SNHLY and CDR2 FYNNEI come from the germline V gene. V lost 6 bases to trimming and J lost 2 bases, with 7 bases between them. This CDR3 contains 12 residues. The CDR3 sequence is CASRRGQETQYF. The CDR3 coding sequence is TGTGCCAGCAGACGGGGGCAAGAGACCCAGTACTTC.

This clonotype was recorded only once. The chain combines TRBV10-3 with TRBJ2-3; tentative D call: TRBD2 (6 bases). Germline CDR1 reads ENHRY; CDR2 reads SYGVKD. The CDR3 is made up of 15 amino acids. Trimming stripped 2 bases from V and 4 bases from J, with 13 bases between. Here the CDR3 reads CAISEVAGTADTQYF. In nucleotides, the CDR3 is TGTGCCATCAGTGAGGTGGCGGGAACCGCAGATACGCAGTATTTT.